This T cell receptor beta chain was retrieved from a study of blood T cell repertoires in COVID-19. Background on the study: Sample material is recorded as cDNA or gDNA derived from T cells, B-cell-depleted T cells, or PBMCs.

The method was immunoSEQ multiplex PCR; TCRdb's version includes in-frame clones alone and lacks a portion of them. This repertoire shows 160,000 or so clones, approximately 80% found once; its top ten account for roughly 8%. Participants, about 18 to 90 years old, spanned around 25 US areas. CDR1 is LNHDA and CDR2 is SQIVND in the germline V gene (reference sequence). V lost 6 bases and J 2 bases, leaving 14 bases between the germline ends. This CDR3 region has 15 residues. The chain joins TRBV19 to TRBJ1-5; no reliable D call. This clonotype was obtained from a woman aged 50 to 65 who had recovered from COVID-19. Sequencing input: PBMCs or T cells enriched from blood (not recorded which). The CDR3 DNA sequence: TGTGCCAGTAGGGCCTCAGGATATGGCAATCAGCCCCAGCATTTT. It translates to CASRASGYGNQPQHF. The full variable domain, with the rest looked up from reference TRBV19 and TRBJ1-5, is DGGITQSPKYLFRKEGQNVTLSCEQNLNHDAMYWYRQDPGQGLRLIYYSQIVNDFQKGDIAEGYSVSREKKESFPLTVTSAQKNPTAFYLCASRASGYGNQPQHFGDGTRLSIL.